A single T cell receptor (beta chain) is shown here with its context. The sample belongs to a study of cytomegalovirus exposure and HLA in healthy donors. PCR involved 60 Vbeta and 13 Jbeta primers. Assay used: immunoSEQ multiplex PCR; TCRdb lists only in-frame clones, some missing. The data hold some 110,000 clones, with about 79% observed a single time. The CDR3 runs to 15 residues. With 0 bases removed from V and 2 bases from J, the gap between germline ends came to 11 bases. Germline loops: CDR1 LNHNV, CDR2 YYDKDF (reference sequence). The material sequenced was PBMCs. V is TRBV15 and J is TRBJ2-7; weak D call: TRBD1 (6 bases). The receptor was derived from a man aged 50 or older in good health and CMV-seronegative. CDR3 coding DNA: TGTGCCACCAGCAGAGATTTGGACAGCACCTACGAGCAGTACTTC. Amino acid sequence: CATSRDLDSTYEQYF.